Below are 26 T cell receptor beta chains sequenced from a single sample in a study of T-cell reconstitution after alpha-beta-depleted transplantation in children. Unique molecular identifiers were incorporated when the TCRbeta library was constructed. TCRdb fed the PCR reads into MiXCR, producing one record per CDR3 protein. This sample carries about 980,000 distinct CDR3 sequences, roughly 29% of them seen once, and the ten largest clones take roughly 30%. Sequences were derived from PBMCs, mostly from graft donor cells, sampled 360 days after TCRalphabeta/CD19-depleted stem cell transplant. These receptors originate from a boy under three years old who had a stem cell transplant for SCID, so the T cells may come from the graft donor.

J is TRBJ2-5 and V is TRBV4-1; D ambiguous. The CDR3 runs 14 residues. Germline V gene lookup returns CDR1 MGHRA and CDR2 YSYEKL. V was clipped by 3 bases and J by 3 bases, with 11 bases between them. The CDR3 DNA reads TGCGCCAGCAGCCAGGGCCCTTTCAAAGAGACCCAGTACTTC. Translation: CASSQGPFKETQYF.

The chain links TRBV5-1 to TRBJ1-3, with a possible D match to TRBD1 (5 bases). Trimming shortened V by 2 bases and J by 0 bases, and 18 bases separated the two germline ends. The CDR3 is made up of 18 amino acids. Germline lookup yields CDR1 SGHRS and CDR2 YFSETQ. DNA of the CDR3: TGCGCCAGCAGCTTTTCTACTCCGGGACGGTCCTCTGGAAACACCATATATTTT. It codes for CASSFSTPGRSSGNTIYF.

This chain links TRBV25-1 with TRBJ2-7; D not certain. With 2 bases removed from V and 0 bases from J, the gap between germline ends came to 17 bases. CDR1 and CDR2 (germline): MGHDK, SYGVNS. The CDR3 is 17 residues long. The CDR3 region is CASSENLLGFRSYEQYF. CDR3 nucleotide sequence: TGTGCCAGCAGTGAAAATTTGCTTGGCTTTCGCTCCTACGAGCAGTACTTC.

The J gene is TRBJ1-5, the V gene TRBV12-3 or TRBV12-4, with TRBD1 matching over 9 bases. The CDR3 has 15 amino acids. The V gene end was trimmed by 6 bases and the J gene end by 6 bases; junction bases not matched to a gene: 9. The CDR3, as DNA: TGTGCCAGCAGCCGGGGACAGGGAGGGGGTCAGCCCCAGCATTTT. Its protein is CASSRGQGGGQPQHF.

The chain recombines TRBV11-2 with TRBJ1-6, with D unresolved. Between the trimmed V and J ends, which lost 2 bases and 3 bases, there was a span of 5 bases. The CDR3 runs 14 residues. The germline gives CDR1 SGHAT, CDR2 FQNNGV. CDR3 nucleotides: TGTGCCAGCAGCTTAAAACTCTATAATTCACCCCTCCACTTT. Translated: CASSLKLYNSPLHF.

The chain employs TRBV5-6 and TRBJ2-1, with 8 bases identical to TRBD2. The germline gives CDR1 SGHDT, CDR2 YYEEEE. CDR3 length: 16 amino acids. The V segment lost 4 bases and the J segment 4 bases; nucleotides outside the gene matches: 10. CDR3 sequence: CASSDRGGGRYNEQFF. Written as DNA, the CDR3 is TGTGCCAGCAGCGATCGGGGGGGCGGCCGATACAATGAGCAGTTCTTC.

Remarks on this clonotype: The junction shows a germline mismatch at one end, possibly a read error. The chain links TRBV4-2 to TRBJ2-2; D might be TRBD2 (5 bases). CDR1 is LGHNA, CDR2 YNFKEQ, per germline. This CDR3 is 14 amino acids long. The CDR3 here is CASSQVSPTGEPVF. In nucleotides, the CDR3 is TGTGCCAGCAGCCAAGTCTCGCCAACCGGGGAGCCGGTTTTT.

V and J are TRBV6-2 or TRBV6-3 and TRBJ1-1; no clear D gene. CDR1 MNHEY and CDR2 SVGEGT come from the germline V gene. The CDR3 contains 16 residues. The V and J ends lost 2 bases and 0 bases respectively, with 13 bases between them. Written as DNA, the CDR3 is TGTGCCAGCAGTTACGAGAGGTTCAAGATGAACACTGAAGCTTTCTTT. Protein sequence: CASSYERFKMNTEAFF.

The chain is built from TRBV4-2 and TRBJ1-5, with 8 bases fitting TRBD1. Trimming removed 3 bases from V and 5 bases from J; junction bases left unmatched: 6. This CDR3 region has 15 residues. Germline-derived CDR1 and CDR2 are LGHNA and YNFKEQ. CDR3 sequence: CASSQVDRGDQPQHF. DNA for the CDR3: TGTGCCAGCAGCCAGGTTGACAGGGGTGATCAGCCCCAGCATTTT.

V and J are TRBV12-3 or TRBV12-4 and TRBJ1-5; 8 bases match TRBD1. There are 19 residues in the CDR3. Germline trimming cut 4 bases from V and 5 bases from J; bases unmatched to any gene: 19. The CDR3 nucleotides read TGTGCCAGCAGTTCACACCGGGACAGGATCCCCACCGCGGATCAGCCCCAGCATTTT. It codes for CASSSHRDRIPTADQPQHF.

The chain employs TRBV4-1 and TRBJ2-7; TRBD1 might be the D (5 bases). The germline gives CDR1 MGHRA, CDR2 YSYEKL. V lost 2 bases to trimming and J lost 5 bases, with 22 bases between them. This CDR3 region has 17 residues. DNA for the CDR3: TGCGCCAGCAGCCAATGGCCTCCCGAGGCAGGGCCCCACGAGCAGTACTTC. As protein: CASSQWPPEAGPHEQYF.

This sequence joins TRBV28 and TRBJ2-5; D is tentatively TRBD1 or TRBD2 (5 bases each). The CDR3 extends over 16 amino acids. Per germline, CDR1 MDHEN and CDR2 SYDVKM. With 5 bases removed from V and 5 bases from J, the gap between germline ends came to 21 bases. CDR3 loop: CASSLDRDPSRETQYF. In nucleotides, the CDR3 is TGTGCCAGCAGTCTTGACCGGGACCCCAGTAGGGAGACCCAGTACTTC.

The V gene is TRBV5-5, the J gene TRBJ1-3, with D tentatively TRBD1 (5 bases). Germline lookup yields CDR1 SGHKS and CDR2 YYEKEE (reference sequence). V shed 0 bases and J shed 8 bases, with 9 bases lying between them. The CDR3 consists of 13 residues. The CDR3 DNA follows: TGTGCCAGCAGCTTGGTCAGGGCCGACACCATATATTTT. It encodes CASSLVRADTIYF.

The V call is TRBV25-1, the J call TRBJ2-5; 8 nucleotides agree with TRBD1. With 4 bases clipped from V and 2 bases from J, the junction kept 18 bases outside the gene matches. Looked up from germline, CDR1 is MGHDK and CDR2 is SYGVNS. CDR3 length: 19 amino acids. CDR3 loop: CASSAVATGGSRYQETQYF. The CDR3 coding sequence is TGTGCCAGCAGTGCCGTGGCAACAGGGGGGTCCCGATATCAAGAGACCCAGTACTTC.

This chain joins TRBV6-5 and TRBJ2-3; D not certain. Germline V gene lookup returns CDR1 MNHEY and CDR2 SVGAGI. CDR3 length: 17 amino acids. V was cut by 0 bases and J by 1 base, with 14 bases left in between. The CDR3 bases are TGTGCCAGCAGTTACTCGAGGTTAAGTGGTGGCACAGATACGCAGTATTTT. Amino acids: CASSYSRLSGGTDTQYF.

The gene calls are TRBV2 and TRBJ1-2, with a possible D match to TRBD1 (5 bases). The germline V gene has CDR1 SNHLY and CDR2 FYNNEI. Trimming removed 4 bases at V and 3 bases at J, with 9 bases between. The CDR3 sequence is 13 residues long. Written as DNA, the CDR3 is TGTGCCAGCAGTGGGACATTTCACTATGGCTACACCTTC. Its translation is CASSGTFHYGYTF.

The chain links TRBV6-1 to TRBJ1-5; D unclear. This CDR3 region has 13 residues. V shed 4 bases and J shed 4 bases, with 8 bases lying between them. Germline V gene data show CDR1 as MNHNS and CDR2 as SASEGT. CDR3 sequence reads: CASSGEVNQPQHF. The CDR3 DNA reads as TGTGCCAGCAGTGGGGAAGTTAATCAGCCCCAGCATTTT.

The chain uses TRBV7-9 and TRBJ2-1, with D perhaps assigned TRBD1 or TRBD2 (6 bases each). Germline CDR1 is SEHNR and CDR2 is FQNEAQ (reference sequence). The CDR3 loop spans 14 amino acids. Trimming removed 2 bases at V and 8 bases at J, with 13 bases between. For the CDR3, the DNA is TGTGCCAGCAGCTTATTGGGGGGCGGGGATGAGCAGTTCTTC. It encodes CASSLLGGGDEQFF.

This clonotype was recorded many times. The chain recombines TRBV12-3 or TRBV12-4 with TRBJ1-1, with D unclear. Trimming shortened V by 6 bases and J by 0 bases, and 11 bases separated the two germline ends. The CDR3 is made up of 14 amino acids. This CDR3 reads CASSLGRMNTEAFF. The CDR3 DNA is TGTGCCAGCAGCTTGGGCAGGATGAACACTGAAGCTTTCTTT.

This clonotype was observed a few times. This sequence joins TRBV18 and TRBJ2-5, with D uncertain. The germline V gene has CDR1 KGHSH and CDR2 LQKENI. Trimming took 1 base from V and 5 from J, leaving 2 bases between them. The CDR3 contains 11 residues. CDR3 bases: TGTGCCAGCTCACCACATGAGACCCAGTACTTC. Translating it yields CASSPHETQYF.

The V and J genes are TRBV29-1 and TRBJ2-1; D is undetermined. The CDR3 runs to 11 residues. Germline V gene lookup returns CDR1 SQVTM and CDR2 ANQGSEA. With 7 bases removed from V and 8 bases from J, the gap between germline ends came to 12 bases. The CDR3: CSATFPYEQFF. The CDR3 DNA is TGCAGCGCCACTTTTCCGTATGAGCAGTTCTTC.

This clonotype occurred a few times. The chain employs TRBV5-5 and TRBJ2-2; maybe TRBD1 (5 bases). This CDR3 has 14 amino acids. Trimming pared 6 bases from V and 6 bases from J, leaving 15 bases between. Per germline, CDR1 SGHKS and CDR2 YYEKEE (reference sequence). DNA of the CDR3: TGTGCCAGCAATGGGGCGTTTTTTGCCGGGGAGCTGTTTTTT. It encodes CASNGAFFAGELFF. Drawing the rest from reference TRBV5-5 and TRBJ2-2, the complete variable domain is DAGVTQSPTHLIKTRGQQVTLRCSPISGHKSVSWYQQVLGQGPQFIFQYYEKEERGRGNFPDRFSARQFPNYSSELNVNALLLGDSALYLCASNGAFFAGELFFGEGSRLTVL.

Only a few counts were recorded for this clonotype. The J gene is TRBJ2-5, the V gene TRBV5-1, with 10 nucleotides matching TRBD2. V was clipped by 0 bases and J by 4 bases; unmatched bases: 3. Germline loops: CDR1 SGHRS, CDR2 YFSETQ. The CDR3 is 15 amino acids. In DNA form, the CDR3 reads TGCGCCAGCAGCTTGGAAAGCGGGGGGGCAGAGACCCAGTACTTC. Translating gives CASSLESGGAETQYF. The variable domain in full, completed from reference TRBV5-1 and TRBJ2-5, reads KAGVTQTPRYLIKTRGQQVTLSCSPISGHRSVSWYQQTPGQGLQFLFEYFSETQRNKGNFPGRFSGRQFSNSRSEMNVSTLELGDSALYLCASSLESGGAETQYFGPGTRLLVL.

Comments on this clonotype: A read error may produce the germline difference seen at one junction end. The chain recombines TRBV7-9 with TRBJ2-3, with D uncertain. CDR1 is SEHNR, CDR2 FQNEAQ, per germline (reference sequence). The CDR3 consists of 13 residues. In DNA form, the CDR3 reads TGTGCCGGCAGCTTAGGTGGGGCAGATACGCAGTATTTT. It translates to CAGSLGGADTQYF.

In its sample, this clonotype was seen many times. The CDR3 here is CASRMWTGKGTGELFF. CDR3 bases: TGTGCCAGCAGGATGTGGACAGGGAAGGGCACCGGGGAGCTGTTTTTT. The V call is TRBV2, the J call TRBJ2-2; 8 bases align to TRBD1. With V trimmed by 6 bases and J by 4 bases, 10 bases remained unmatched. CDR1 and CDR2 (germline): SNHLY, FYNNEI. This CDR3 is 16 amino acids long.

This clonotype was counted between two and nine times. The rearrangement links TRBV10-3 to TRBJ2-7, with unresolved D. Looked up from germline, CDR1 is ENHRY and CDR2 is SYGVKD. Trimming removed 0 bases from V and 6 bases from J, with 9 bases in between. The length of the CDR3 is 13 residues. CDR3 DNA sequence: TGTGCCATCAGTGAGTCGGCTAGAGGCGAGCAGTACTTC. Translated: CAISESARGEQYF.